This T cell receptor beta chain emerged from a study of siplizumab effects on memory and regulatory T cells. Findings of the study overall: Of the alloreactive clones, only a minor fraction mapped to unstimulated subsets. Naive T cells apparently outstripped memory cells in diversity and seemed major alloresponse contributors.

The CDR3 has 15 residues. The germline V gene has CDR1 SGHRS and CDR2 YFSETQ. The junction had 3 bases not matched to a gene; V was cut back by 4 bases and J by 2 bases. The method was immunoSEQ multiplex PCR; TCRdb's version includes in-frame clones alone and lacks a portion of them. The table includes tens of thousands of clones, roughly 95% detected once. As to this clone: Its matching antigen is unknown.

This TCR came from a human donor in good health. Sample: naive CD4+ T cells sorted from blood. The genes are TRBV5-1 and TRBJ2-7; 13 bases agree with TRBD2. The CDR3, as DNA: TGCGCCAGCAGCAGGACTAGCGGGGGCCCCTACGAGCAGTACTTC. Translation gives CASSRTSGGPYEQYF.